This is a list of T cell receptor beta chains from one sample in a study of T cells in localized non-small cell lung cancer. The repertoire was sequenced with immunoSEQ multiplex PCR; TCRdb's copy has only in-frame clones and lacks some. The table records approximately 2,500 clones, approximately 30% of them present only once. The material sequenced was lung tumor tissue, taken before any cancer treatment. Source of these receptors: a female donor older than 55 with stage II lung adenocarcinoma. CDR3s include the opening cysteine and the closing phenylalanine or tryptophan. The D gene is left open where the match is weak. The size entry is marked missing in some rows and otherwise reads once, few, many or a size class.

TRBJ1-2,TRBV19,NA,NA,TGTGCCAGTAGTAAAGGGGAGCCCTATGGCTACACCTTC,CASSKGEPYGYTF
TRBJ1-3,TRBV30,NA,NA,TGTGCCTGGCGGGTTTCGGGACCGAACTCTGGAAACACCATATATTTT,CAWRVSGPNSGNTIYF
TRBJ1-2,TRBV25-1,NA,NA,TGTGCCAGCAGTGAGGGTACGACGGGCTATGGCTACACCTTC,CASSEGTTGYGYTF
TRBJ1-2,TRBV28,NA,NA,TGTGCCAGCAGTATGATTTATAACTATGGCTACACCTTC,CASSMIYNYGYTF
TRBJ2-2,TRBV9,NA,few,TGTGCCAGCAGCGAGGTAGCTTTTACCGGGGAGCTGTTTTTT,CASSEVAFTGELFF
TRBJ2-1,TRBV15,NA,once,TGTGCCACCAGTCCCGGGCGGAAAGACAATGAGCAGTTCTTC,CATSPGRKDNEQFF
TRBJ1-5,TRBV27,NA,NA,TGTGCCAGCAGTTTAGTGTACGGTCAGGAGCAGCCCCAGCATTTT,CASSLVYGQEQPQHF
TRBJ1-3,TRBV30,NA,few,TGTGCCTGGAGTGTACTGGAGGGAAACACCATATATTTT,CAWSVLEGNTIYF
TRBJ1-2,TRBV28,TRBD1,NA,TGTGCCAGCAGTCTCCAGGGGGCTTACTATGGCTACACCTTC,CASSLQGAYYGYTF
TRBJ1-1,TRBV5-1,NA,NA,TGCGCCAGCAACCTGGACACGGGCGGAGGGACTGAAGCTTTCTTT,CASNLDTGGGTEAFF
TRBJ2-7,TRBV18,TRBD2,NA,TGTGCCAGCTCATCCCGGGAGTTAGCGGGAGTCGAGCAGTACTTC,CASSSRELAGVEQYF